Listed here are 5 T cell receptor beta chains from one sample, sequenced in a study of blood T cell repertoires in COVID-19. Here immunoSEQ multiplex PCR was the method, and the copy in TCRdb shows in-frame clones only, minus some. The sample carries around 150,000 clones, more than 80% recorded once. The material sequenced was peripheral blood. These receptors were taken from a human donor in a cohort sampled during active COVID-19.

The chain couples TRBV7-3 to TRBJ2-7; a possible D gene is TRBD2 (5 bases). V was pared by 2 bases and J by 4 bases, with 12 bases between. There are 14 residues in the CDR3. CDR1 SGHTA and CDR2 FQGTGA come from the germline V gene. The CDR3 DNA reads as TGTGCCAGCAGCTTAGAGGGATTCGAATACGAGCAGTACTTC. Its protein is CASSLEGFEYEQYF. Full variable domain (outside the CDR3, taken from reference TRBV7-3 and TRBJ2-7): GAGVSQTPSNKVTEKGKYVELRCDPISGHTALYWYRQSLGQGPEFLIYFQGTGAADDSGLPNDRFFAVRPEGSVSTLKIQRTERGDSAVYLCASSLEGFEYEQYFGPGTRLTVT.

The chain combines TRBV30 with TRBJ1-4, with D maybe TRBD1 (6 bases). The CDR3 runs 14 residues. The V gene's germline CDR1 is GTSNPN and CDR2 SVGIG (reference sequence). With 5 bases removed from V and 4 bases from J, the gap between germline ends came to 14 bases. CDR3 sequence (DNA): TGTGCCTGGGATCCCGGCAGGGGTAATGAAAAACTGTTTTTT. It encodes CAWDPGRGNEKLFF.

The rearrangement uses TRBV7-8 and TRBJ1-1; D is possibly TRBD1 (5 bases). The CDR3 consists of 15 residues. Germline-derived CDR1 and CDR2 are SGHVS and FQNEAQ. Trimming took 6 bases from V and 0 from J, leaving 14 bases between them. CDR3 DNA: TGTGCCAGCAGACCCGAACGGGGGATGAACACTGAAGCTTTCTTT. This codes for CASRPERGMNTEAFF.

The V gene is TRBV25-1, the J gene TRBJ1-1; 7 positions match TRBD1. The CDR3 extends over 14 amino acids. V lost 6 bases, J lost 0 bases, and 4 bases stayed unmatched. Looked up from germline, CDR1 is MGHDK and CDR2 is SYGVNS. The CDR3: CASRETGMNTEAFF. The CDR3 region has the DNA TGTGCCAGCAGGGAGACAGGGATGAACACTGAAGCTTTCTTT.

This chain connects TRBV7-2 to TRBJ2-7, with TRBD1 matching over 11 bases. V lost 5 bases, J lost 6 bases, and 12 bases stayed unmatched. The CDR3 sequence is 16 residues long. Germline-derived CDR1 and CDR2 are SGHTA and FQGNSA. Here the CDR3 reads CASSPPGTGGLSEQYF. The CDR3 DNA reads TGTGCCAGCAGCCCGCCGGGGACAGGGGGGTTAAGCGAGCAGTACTTC.